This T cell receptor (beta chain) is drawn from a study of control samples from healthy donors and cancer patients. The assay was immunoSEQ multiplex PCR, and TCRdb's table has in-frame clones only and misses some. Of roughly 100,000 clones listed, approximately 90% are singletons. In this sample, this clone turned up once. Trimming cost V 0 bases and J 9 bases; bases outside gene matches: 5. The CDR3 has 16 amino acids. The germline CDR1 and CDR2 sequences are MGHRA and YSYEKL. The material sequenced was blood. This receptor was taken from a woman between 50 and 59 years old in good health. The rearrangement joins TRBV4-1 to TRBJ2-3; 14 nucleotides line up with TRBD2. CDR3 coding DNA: TGCGCCAGCAGCCAAGAGGGGACTAGCGGGGGTCGGACGCAGTATTTT. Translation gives CASSQEGTSGGRTQYF.